These T cell receptor beta chains were read from a single sample in a study of blood T cells in healthy people across ages. TCRdb itself ran the 5' RACE reads through MiXCR, one entry per CDR3 protein. There are roughly 1,000,000 distinct CDR3 sequences in the sample; less than 25% occur only once, and less than 0.75% lies in the top ten. These data were likewise used in another study, on T cells of mothers and their children.

The source material was blood. The receptors were sampled from a girl aged 2 to 10 in good health. Both conserved end residues are trimmed from each CDR3.

TRBV7-9,ASSNTPDRRETQY
TRBV11-2,ASSPIPLLLVDTQY
TRBV4-3,ASSQAGGTSGANVLT
TRBV4-1,ASSQDTLAAEPTDTQY
TRBV4-1,ASRRVVGQGTNQPQH
TRBV7-3,ASSPSQGPYYEQY
TRBV15,ATSREGTEAGETQY
TRBV5-6,ASSRMTGTDTQY
TRBV4-1,ASSQAMSSGSAGELF
TRBV5-1,ASSLESLQIEAF
TRBV6-2/TRBV6-3,ASRPADRGIGKTQY
TRBV27,ASSLAPRIGTEAF
TRBV7-6,ASSLDEGGQPQH
TRBV7-8,ASSPIHETQY
TRBV7-8,ASSPLLHRRDNEQF
TRBV27,ASSLYTIALAGESGANVLT